The source of this TCR beta chain is a study of T cell responses to AZD1222 COVID-19 vaccine. Notes on the study in general: Baseline seropositivity characterized only a handful of AZD1222 recipients.

Here immunoSEQ multiplex PCR was the method, and the copy in TCRdb shows in-frame clones only, minus some. This table has about 120,000 clones, 84% appearing once. The germline V gene has CDR1 SGHTA and CDR2 FQGNSA. The V end lost 6 bases, the J end lost 7 bases, and 13 bases lay between the germline ends. The CDR3 has 12 amino acids. To note about this clone: Its specificity is unknown.

The sequenced sample was peripheral blood, obtained on day 0 of AZD1222 vaccination. This sequence originates from an adult in good health. This chain connects TRBV7-2 to TRBJ2-7; tentative D call: TRBD2 (6 bases). This chain's CDR3 is CASRKGGREQYF. The DNA for the CDR3 is TGTGCCAGCAGAAAGGGAGGCAGGGAGCAGTACTTC.